One and the same sample provided the 29 T cell receptor beta chains below, sequenced in a study of T cell changes during pregnancy in multiple sclerosis. Sequencing was performed with immunoSEQ multiplex PCR; in TCRdb, only in-frame clones are kept and a portion is missing. The table includes tens of thousands of clones, 89% detected once. This specimen was CD4+ T cells from peripheral blood mononuclear cells, taken in the second trimester of pregnancy. These receptors came from a female donor with multiple sclerosis, enrolled in a pregnancy study.

Written as DNA, the CDR3 is TGTGCCAGTAGTATAGAAGGGGGGACAGGGAGAGGCTACACCTTC. Translated, it gives CASSIEGGTGRGYTF. V gene TRBV19 combines with J gene TRBJ1-2, with TRBD1 matching 9 bases. The V gene end was trimmed by 0 bases and the J gene end by 8 bases; junction bases not matched to a gene: 7. The CDR3 is 15 amino acids. Germline CDR1 reads LNHDA; CDR2 reads SQIVND (reference sequence).

V usage is TRBV7-9 and J usage is TRBJ2-7; possible D gene TRBD2, 6 bases. Per germline, CDR1 SEHNR and CDR2 FQNEAQ (reference sequence). The V and J ends lost 5 bases and 7 bases respectively, with 21 bases between them. The CDR3 is 15 residues long. Here the CDR3 DNA reads TGTGCCAGCAGCCTCCGGGACTCCGTCCGTCGGGAGCAGTACTTC. Translating it yields CASSLRDSVRREQYF.

The sample holds a few counts of this clone. This chain uses TRBV19 with TRBJ1-2; D gene unclear. The germline V and J ends were trimmed by 6 bases and 4 bases, with 15 bases remaining between them. The CDR3 runs to 14 residues. Germline V gene sequence: CDR1 LNHDA, CDR2 SQIVND (reference sequence). CDR3 amino acids: CASRNPGGGYGYTF. The CDR3 region has the DNA TGTGCCAGTAGGAATCCTGGAGGTGGCTATGGCTACACCTTC.

The chain joins TRBV6-5 to TRBJ2-1, with TRBD2 as a possible D gene (6 bases). Trimming pared 6 bases from V and 4 bases from J, leaving 16 bases between. Germline CDR1 MNHEY, CDR2 SVGAGI. The CDR3 runs to 15 residues. CDR3 sequence (DNA): TGTGCCAGCAGCCCAACTAGCCGCTCTTACAATGAGCAGTTCTTC. Protein: CASSPTSRSYNEQFF.

This clone was recorded a few times. This chain connects TRBV6-6 to TRBJ1-2; tentative D call: TRBD1 (5 bases). This CDR3 has 13 residues. Germline V gives CDR1 MNHNY, CDR2 SVGAGI (reference sequence). With 5 bases removed from V and 2 bases from J, the gap between germline ends came to 9 bases. CDR3 protein: CASSLDRNYGYTF. The CDR3 DNA follows: TGTGCCAGCAGTCTTGACAGAAACTATGGCTACACCTTC.

This rearrangement joins TRBV5-1 to TRBJ2-6; a weak D match, TRBD2 (6 bases). From germline, CDR1 is SGHRS and CDR2 YFSETQ. The CDR3 spans 15 residues. Trimming took off 4 bases at V and 3 bases at J, with 11 bases between the two ends. CDR3 sequence reads: CASSQREVGANVLTF. The CDR3 coding sequence is TGCGCCAGCAGCCAGAGGGAGGTTGGGGCCAACGTCCTGACTTTC.

The genes are TRBV12-5 and TRBJ2-3; 9 bases are shared with TRBD2. J lost 0 bases, V lost 2 bases, and 9 bases had no gene match. This CDR3 contains 18 residues. The germline CDR1 and CDR2 sequences are LGHNT and FRNRAP. The CDR3 DNA reads as TGTGCTAGTGGTTTGACGTACGACGGGACTAGCAGCACAGATACGCAGTATTTT. It yields the protein CASGLTYDGTSSTDTQYF.

V usage is TRBV6-5 and J usage is TRBJ1-2; 7 positions match TRBD1. This CDR3 region has 14 residues. Per the germline V gene, CDR1 is MNHEY and CDR2 is SVGAGI. The V and J ends lost 7 bases and 4 bases, in that order; junction bases with no gene match: 9. DNA for the CDR3: TGTGCCAGCATATCGACAGACAGGGTCTATGGCTACACCTTC. It encodes CASISTDRVYGYTF.

The chain is built from TRBV5-7 and TRBJ1-5; a weak D match, TRBD1 (6 bases). TRBV5-7 is designated an ORF whose function remains uncertain. The CDR3 is made up of 15 amino acids. V lost 7 bases and J lost 7, with 21 bases in between. DNA for the CDR3: TGTGCCAGCCCCCTAAAGGGGGGGGCCGGACAGCCCCAGCATTTT. Its protein product is CASPLKGGAGQPQHF.

The rearrangement joins TRBV19 to TRBJ1-5; D is perhaps TRBD1 (5 bases). V was cut by 6 bases and J by 5 bases, with 14 bases left in between. This CDR3 comprises 14 residues. Germline assignment: CDR1 LNHDA and CDR2 SQIVND (reference sequence). The chain's CDR3 is CASSFSGEDQPQHF. The CDR3 nucleotides read TGTGCCAGTAGCTTCTCGGGGGAAGATCAGCCCCAGCATTTT.

The genes are TRBV30 and TRBJ1-2; possibly TRBD1 for D (5 bases). Germline CDR1 reads GTSNPN; CDR2 reads SVGIG (reference sequence). This CDR3 has 12 residues. V was shortened by 1 base and J by 3 bases, with 6 bases between the two germline ends. Here the CDR3 reads CAWSGQYYGYTF. CDR3 nucleotides: TGTGCCTGGAGTGGACAGTACTATGGCTACACCTTC.

The chain recombines TRBV6-1 with TRBJ2-1; TRBD2 matches at 12 bases. Germline trimming cut 2 bases from V and 7 bases from J; bases unmatched to any gene: 3. The CDR3 is made up of 15 amino acids. Germline CDR1 and CDR2: MNHNS and SASEGT. The CDR3 sequence is CASSEPGLAGNEQFF. The CDR3 DNA follows: TGTGCCAGCAGTGAACCGGGACTAGCGGGTAATGAGCAGTTCTTC.

By sample fraction, this clone is medium-sized (0.01 to 0.1%). The chain employs TRBV30 and TRBJ2-1; weak D call: TRBD2 (6 bases). V lost 2 bases and J lost 5, with 16 bases in between. The V gene's germline CDR1 is GTSNPN and CDR2 SVGIG (reference sequence). The length of the CDR3 is 15 residues. CDR3 region: CAWSPGIAEHNEQFF. CDR3 DNA sequence: TGTGCCTGGAGTCCGGGGATAGCGGAACACAATGAGCAGTTCTTC.

This clone has just one count. V and J are TRBV30 and TRBJ2-5; 9 positions match TRBD1. The CDR3 covers 16 residues. V gave up 3 bases and J gave up 4 bases; unmatched junction bases: 12. Per the germline V gene, CDR1 is GTSNPN and CDR2 is SVGIG (reference sequence). The CDR3 DNA reads TGTGCCTGGAGAAAGCCGGGACAGGGTGATGGAGAGACCCAGTACTTC. Its protein is CAWRKPGQGDGETQYF.

The chain links TRBV7-3 to TRBJ2-7, with a tentative D call TRBD1 (6 bases). Germline CDR1 SGHTA, CDR2 FQGTGA. This CDR3 has 14 amino acids. Trimming took off 5 bases at V and 6 bases at J, with 17 bases between the two ends. Written as DNA, the CDR3 is TGTGCCAGCAGCGAAACAGGGTTTAGTGGCGAGCAGTACTTC. Translated, it gives CASSETGFSGEQYF.

The chain employs TRBV11-2 and TRBJ1-1; 7 bases match TRBD1. This CDR3 has 15 amino acids. Per germline, CDR1 SGHAT and CDR2 FQNNGV. V lost 4 bases to trimming and J lost 6 bases; unmatched junction nucleotides: 11. The CDR3 spells CASSSPRGRSPEAFF. For the CDR3, the DNA is TGTGCCAGCAGCTCCCCCAGGGGGAGGAGCCCTGAAGCTTTCTTT.

The genes are TRBV2 and TRBJ2-1, with D tentatively TRBD1 (6 bases). Germline values: CDR1 SNHLY, CDR2 FYNNEI. Trimming stripped 2 bases from V and 5 bases from J, with 22 bases between. The length of the CDR3 is 18 residues. The CDR3 sequence: CASSEITALRTEDNEQFF. CDR3 DNA: TGTGCCAGCAGTGAAATTACGGCTTTGCGGACAGAGGACAATGAGCAGTTCTTC.

The chain combines TRBV4-2 with TRBJ1-2; 7 nucleotides align to TRBD1. The junction had 13 bases not matched to a gene; V was cut back by 3 bases and J by 9 bases. This CDR3 contains 15 residues. Germline V lookup: CDR1 LGHNA, CDR2 YNFKEQ. The CDR3 spells CASSQGDSLSGRYTF. CDR3 coding DNA: TGTGCCAGCAGCCAGGGGGACAGTCTCTCGGGGCGCTACACCTTC.

The chain is built from TRBV7-2 and TRBJ2-7; 7 positions match TRBD1. This CDR3 has 14 amino acids. Germline CDR1 reads SGHTA; CDR2 reads FQGNSA. V lost 5 bases and J lost 7; bases outside the gene matches: 11. The DNA of the CDR3 is TGTGCCAGCAGCCAATACGGACAGGAGAGAGAGCAGTACTTC. It is translated as CASSQYGQEREQYF.

The genes are TRBV10-1 and TRBJ1-5; no clear D gene. Trimming stripped 6 bases from V and 0 bases from J, with 6 bases between. This CDR3 has 13 residues. CDR1 WNHNN and CDR2 SYGVQD come from the germline V gene (reference sequence). CDR3 residues: CASSQDSNQPQHF. CDR3 DNA sequence: TGCGCCAGCAGCCAGGATAGCAATCAGCCCCAGCATTTT.

V is TRBV11-2 and J is TRBJ2-5; D is unresolved. Deletions cut 1 base from V and 7 bases from J, with 19 bases between. The CDR3 covers 16 residues. Germline CDR1 is SGHAT and CDR2 is FQNNGV. The DNA for the CDR3 is TGTGCCAGCAGCTTAGTTAGGCCCCCCCAGGCCGGGACCCAGTACTTC. Translation gives CASSLVRPPQAGTQYF.

This clone was found a few times. Other DNA sequences of this sample code for an identical CDR3. The chain combines TRBV30 with TRBJ1-5; D perhaps matches TRBD1 (5 bases). With 0 bases removed from V and 5 bases from J, the gap between germline ends came to 8 bases. The CDR3 sequence is 13 residues long. Germline values: CDR1 GTSNPN, CDR2 SVGIG (reference sequence). CDR3 protein: CAWSVQGDQPQHF. The CDR3 DNA is TGTGCCTGGAGTGTACAAGGGGATCAGCCCCAGCATTTT.

This clone was observed a handful of times. This chain connects TRBV7-9 to TRBJ1-6; D gene uncertain. CDR3 length: 13 residues. With 5 bases removed from V and 10 bases from J, the gap between germline ends came to 12 bases. Per the germline V gene, CDR1 is SEHNR and CDR2 is FQNEAQ (reference sequence). CDR3 sequence: CASSKENGSPLHF. DNA for the CDR3: TGTGCCAGCAGCAAGGAGAACGGATCACCCCTCCACTTT.

CDR3 region: CASSLWGDNQPQHF. The CDR3, as DNA: TGCGCCAGCAGCTTGTGGGGGGATAATCAGCCCCAGCATTTT. The chain employs TRBV5-1 and TRBJ1-5; possibly TRBD1 for D (5 bases). Germline V gene data show CDR1 as SGHRS and CDR2 as YFSETQ. This CDR3 region has 14 residues. V was cut by 1 base and J by 4 bases, with 9 bases left in between.

The chain carries TRBV7-9 and TRBJ2-1; TRBD2 matches at 10 bases. The CDR3 covers 15 residues. V lost 6 bases, J lost 8 bases, and 10 bases stayed unmatched. Germline CDR1 SEHNR, CDR2 FQNEAQ (reference sequence). DNA of the CDR3: TGTGCCAGCAGGAAAGGGAGCGGGGGGGCGGATGAGCAGTTCTTC. This gives the protein CASRKGSGGADEQFF.

The chain is built from TRBV27 and TRBJ2-1, with 7 positions matching TRBD1. Trimming at V came to 3 bases and at J to 0 bases, leaving 2 bases not matched to a gene. Per the germline V gene, CDR1 is MNHEY and CDR2 is SMNVEV (reference sequence). The CDR3 is 15 amino acids. CDR3 nucleotide sequence: TGTGCCAGCAGTTTGGACAGGACCTCCTACAATGAGCAGTTCTTC. Amino acid sequence: CASSLDRTSYNEQFF.

This chain uses TRBV6-5 with TRBJ1-2; 8 bases map to TRBD1. With 0 bases clipped from V and 5 bases from J, the junction kept 5 bases outside the gene matches. In germline, CDR1 is MNHEY, CDR2 SVGAGI. CDR3 size: 15 residues. The CDR3 reads CASSYSRDRIYGYTF. DNA of the CDR3: TGTGCCAGCAGTTACTCGAGGGACAGGATTTATGGCTACACCTTC.

The chain employs TRBV28 and TRBJ1-4, with D perhaps matching TRBD1 (5 bases). Looked up from germline, CDR1 is MDHEN and CDR2 is SYDVKM. V gave up 2 bases and J gave up 8 bases, with 21 bases separating them. The CDR3 has 17 residues. The CDR3 bases are TGTGCCAGCAGTTTAAGGAGGGGAGGGTTACTCCGGGAAAAACTGTTTTTT. Its protein is CASSLRRGGLLREKLFF.

The chain combines TRBV9 with TRBJ1-1; D unclear. Trimming left V 0 bases short and J 1 base short, with 7 bases between. The CDR3 contains 14 residues. CDR1 SGDLS and CDR2 YYNGEE come from the germline V gene. CDR3 DNA: TGTGCCAGCAGCGTAGGATCAGGGAACACTGAAGCTTTCTTT. Its protein product is CASSVGSGNTEAFF.